The 25 T cell receptor beta chains below all came from one sample that was sequenced in a study of blood T cell repertoires in COVID-19. Measured with immunoSEQ multiplex PCR; TCRdb has only the in-frame clones, and not every one. The table has 150,000 to 170,000 clones, around four fifths seen once. Sample: PBMCs or T cells enriched from blood (not recorded which). The receptor set was obtained from a man aged 50 to 59 who had recovered from COVID-19.

The chain recombines TRBV29-1 with TRBJ1-1, with a weak D call TRBD1 (6 bases). The CDR3 sequence is 14 residues long. V was shortened by 1 base and J by 8 bases, with 17 bases between the two germline ends. The germline V gene has CDR1 SQVTM and CDR2 ANQGSEA. CDR3 loop: CSVEAVLGQGEAFF. The CDR3 bases are TGCAGCGTTGAAGCGGTCTTGGGGCAGGGGGAAGCTTTCTTT. Looking up the rest from reference TRBV29-1 and TRBJ1-1 gives the full variable domain: SAVISQKPSRDICQRGTSLTIQCQVDSQVTMMFWYRQQPGQSLTLIATANQGSEATYESGFVIDKFPISRPNLTFSTLTVSNMSPEDSSIYLCSVEAVLGQGEAFFGQGTRLTVV.

This chain links TRBV11-2 with TRBJ2-3; 7 nucleotides agree with TRBD1. This CDR3 is 16 amino acids long. V trimming: 5 bases; J trimming: 0 bases; junction bases outside the gene matches: 8. Germline CDR1 reads SGHAT; CDR2 reads FQNNGV. CDR3 DNA sequence: TGTGCCAGCAGCGCACGGACAGGTTTTAGCACAGATACGCAGTATTTT. It encodes CASSARTGFSTDTQYF.

This chain links TRBV6-1 with TRBJ2-1; 13 bases map to TRBD2. With 3 bases clipped from V and 7 bases from J, the junction kept 9 bases outside the gene matches. This CDR3 comprises 17 residues. Germline V lookup: CDR1 MNHNS, CDR2 SASEGT. CDR3 DNA sequence: TGTGCCAGCAGTGACCGACTAGCGGGGGGATTACGGAATGAGCAGTTCTTC. Its protein is CASSDRLAGGLRNEQFF.

This clone was counted once. V gene TRBV4-1 combines with J gene TRBJ1-1; 8 bases line up with TRBD1. There are 14 residues in the CDR3. Germline assignment: CDR1 MGHRA and CDR2 YSYEKL. Trimming took 4 bases from V and 4 from J; bases not matched to a gene: 5. This CDR3 reads CASSPGQGGTEAFF. CDR3 DNA: TGCGCCAGCAGCCCCGGACAGGGAGGCACTGAAGCTTTCTTT.

This rearrangement joins TRBV15 to TRBJ2-7, with D possibly being TRBD2 (6 bases). Looked up from germline, CDR1 is LNHNV and CDR2 is YYDKDF (reference sequence). The CDR3 consists of 15 residues. The V end lost 1 base, the J end lost 5 bases, and 15 bases lay between the germline ends. This chain's CDR3 is CATSRGLGGVDEQYF. The CDR3 DNA is TGTGCCACCAGCAGAGGACTCGGCGGGGTGGACGAGCAGTACTTC. Together with reference TRBV15 and TRBJ2-7, the CDR3 gives the full variable domain: DAMVIQNPRYQVTQFGKPVTLSCSQTLNHNVMYWYQQKSSQAPKLLFHYYDKDFNNEADTPDNFQSRRPNTSFCFLDIRSPGLGDTAMYLCATSRGLGGVDEQYFGPGTRLTVT.

CDR3 nucleotide sequence: TGTGCCATCAAAGGGACAGGGTCCAACGAGCAGTACTTC. Amino acids: CAIKGTGSNEQYF. The rearrangement uses TRBV10-3 and TRBJ2-7; 9 nucleotides agree with TRBD1. CDR3 length: 13 amino acids. The germline gives CDR1 ENHRY, CDR2 SYGVKD. With 7 bases clipped from V and 5 bases from J, the junction kept 6 bases outside the gene matches.

The J gene is TRBJ1-6, the V gene TRBV30; TRBD1 is a possible D gene (5 bases). There are 14 residues in the CDR3. Germline CDR1 GTSNPN, CDR2 SVGIG (reference sequence). Trimming took 0 bases from V and 7 from J, leaving 10 bases between them. CDR3 amino acids: CAWSVGGGNSPLHF. Written as DNA, the CDR3 is TGTGCCTGGAGTGTTGGGGGGGGAAATTCACCCCTCCACTTT. The entire variable domain, with the rest obtained from reference TRBV30 and TRBJ1-6, is as follows: SQTIHQWPATLVQPVGSPLSLECTVEGTSNPNLYWYRQAAGRGLQLLFYSVGIGQISSEVPQNLSASRPQDRQFILSSKKLLLSDSGFYLCAWSVGGGNSPLHFGNGTRLTVT.

As for this clone: This sample includes further DNA sequences coding for the same CDR3. This rearrangement joins TRBV2 to TRBJ2-2, with 9 bases matching TRBD1. J was trimmed by 3 bases and V by 5 bases; bases with no gene match: 4. The germline gives CDR1 SNHLY, CDR2 FYNNEI. This CDR3 spans 15 amino acids. CDR3 loop: CASSTGQGYTGELFF. CDR3 bases: TGTGCCAGCAGTACGGGACAGGGTTACACCGGGGAGCTGTTTTTT.

V usage is TRBV3-1 (or the pseudogene TRBV3-2) and J usage is TRBJ1-6; unclear D gene. Trimming shortened V by 0 bases and J by 7 bases, and 7 bases separated the two germline ends. The CDR3 has 14 residues. CDR1 is LGHDT and CDR2 is YNNKEL in the germline V gene (reference sequence). The CDR3 region is CASSQDQRNSPLHF. Here the CDR3 DNA reads TGTGCCAGCAGCCAAGATCAGCGGAATTCACCCCTCCACTTT.

The chain is built from TRBV11-3 and TRBJ2-7, with TRBD1 identical over 9 bases. The CDR3 is 15 amino acids. The V and J ends lost 4 bases and 3 bases, in that order; junction bases with no gene match: 7. Germline CDR1 is SGHNT and CDR2 is YENEEA. CDR3 sequence reads: CASSSGTGYSYEQYF. Here the CDR3 DNA reads TGTGCCAGCAGCTCTGGGACAGGGTATAGCTACGAGCAGTACTTC.

The chain recombines TRBV15 with TRBJ2-6, with D possibly matching TRBD2 (5 bases). The V end was cut by 0 bases, the J end by 0 bases, with 12 bases between. Germline CDR1 is LNHNV and CDR2 is YYDKDF (reference sequence). The CDR3 extends over 18 amino acids. As DNA, the CDR3 is TGTGCCACCAGCAGAGAGGCCGGACTCAGCTCTGGGGCCAACGTCCTGACTTTC. Translating gives CATSREAGLSSGANVLTF.

V is TRBV5-1 and J is TRBJ2-1; D perhaps matches TRBD1 (6 bases). The ends were cut back, 1 base at V and 1 base at J, with 12 bases in the middle. Germline V gives CDR1 SGHRS, CDR2 YFSETQ. The CDR3 has 16 residues. The CDR3 DNA sequence: TGCGCCAGCAGCTTGTCACTGGGGGCGTCCTACAATGAGCAGTTCTTC. This gives the protein CASSLSLGASYNEQFF.

The count of this clone is one. The rearrangement joins TRBV27 to TRBJ1-1, with D possibly being TRBD1 (6 bases). The CDR3 extends over 11 amino acids. In germline, CDR1 is MNHEY, CDR2 SMNVEV (reference sequence). The V and J ends lost 6 bases and 11 bases respectively, with 13 bases between them. The CDR3 bases are TGTGCCAGCAGAACGACAGGTCCCGCTTTCTTT. It is translated as CASRTTGPAFF.

The chain couples TRBV29-1 to TRBJ1-1; unclear D gene. Trimming removed 4 bases at V and 6 bases at J, with 6 bases between. Germline assignment: CDR1 SQVTM and CDR2 ANQGSEA. There are 10 residues in the CDR3. CDR3 coding DNA: TGCAGCGTTGGCTGGCCTGAAGCTTTCTTT. As protein: CSVGWPEAFF. The variable domain in full, completed from reference TRBV29-1 and TRBJ1-1, reads SAVISQKPSRDICQRGTSLTIQCQVDSQVTMMFWYRQQPGQSLTLIATANQGSEATYESGFVIDKFPISRPNLTFSTLTVSNMSPEDSSIYLCSVGWPEAFFGQGTRLTVV.

This chain uses TRBV30 with TRBJ2-3, with unresolved D. Between the trimmed V and J ends, which lost 0 bases and 2 bases, there was a span of 15 bases. The CDR3 runs to 16 residues. CDR1 is GTSNPN, CDR2 SVGIG, per germline (reference sequence). CDR3 sequence reads: CAWSVLSGLITDTQYF. CDR3 DNA sequence: TGTGCCTGGAGTGTACTTTCCGGGTTGATCACAGATACGCAGTATTTT.

The rearrangement links TRBV7-2 to TRBJ2-4, with D maybe TRBD1 (6 bases). CDR1 is SGHTA and CDR2 is FQGNSA in the germline V gene. CDR3 length equals 13 residues. The V end was cut by 0 bases, the J end by 8 bases, with 8 bases between. CDR3 loop: CASSLAGGDIQYF. Here the CDR3 DNA reads TGTGCCAGCAGCTTAGCAGGGGGAGACATTCAGTACTTC. Full variable domain (missing parts from reference TRBV7-2 and TRBJ2-4): GAGVSQSPSNKVTEKGKDVELRCDPISGHTALYWYRQSLGQGLEFLIYFQGNSAPDKSGLPSDRFSAERTGGSVSTLTIQRTQQEDSAVYLCASSLAGGDIQYFGAGTRLSVL.

The chain combines TRBV6-5 with TRBJ2-6; D is uncertain. From germline, CDR1 is MNHEY and CDR2 SVGAGI. CDR3 length: 14 amino acids. V was trimmed by 3 bases and J by 4 bases, leaving 7 bases between them. Here the CDR3 reads CASSYGRGANVLTF. The CDR3 DNA follows: TGTGCCAGCAGTTATGGGCGCGGGGCCAACGTCCTGACTTTC.

The CDR3 here is CASSFRRRDTEAFF. The CDR3 region has the DNA TGTGCCAGCAGCTTCAGGCGGCGGGACACTGAAGCTTTCTTT. This rearrangement joins TRBV5-8 to TRBJ1-1; no reliable D call. V was shortened by 2 bases and J by 3 bases, with 11 bases between the two germline ends. CDR1 and CDR2 from the germline V gene are SGHTS and YDEGEE. This CDR3 is 14 amino acids long.

The rearrangement links TRBV5-1 to TRBJ2-1; possible D gene TRBD1, 6 bases. There are 13 residues in the CDR3. Trimming cost V 0 bases and J 10 bases, with 11 bases left between them. Germline V gene sequence: CDR1 SGHRS, CDR2 YFSETQ. The CDR3 loop reads CASSLAGAWEQFF. Here the CDR3 DNA reads TGCGCCAGCAGCTTGGCAGGGGCGTGGGAGCAGTTCTTC.

This clone was seen a handful of times. The V and J genes are TRBV6-5 and TRBJ2-3, with D maybe TRBD1 (6 bases). CDR1 is MNHEY and CDR2 is SVGAGI in the germline V gene. The CDR3 totals 15 residues. The V end was cut by 4 bases, the J end by 7 bases, with 18 bases between. CDR3 in DNA: TGTGCCAGCAGTTCGGACAGCCGGGCGACTAATACGCAGTATTTT. It encodes CASSSDSRATNTQYF.

This clone appeared once. V and J are TRBV3-1 (or the pseudogene TRBV3-2) and TRBJ2-3, with TRBD2 matching over 8 bases. The length of the CDR3 is 15 residues. Per germline, CDR1 LGHDT and CDR2 YNNKEL (reference sequence). With V trimmed by 6 bases and J by 0 bases, 5 bases remained unmatched. CDR3 amino acids: CASRSSGGSTDTQYF. The CDR3 DNA is TGTGCCAGCAGGTCCAGCGGGGGCAGCACAGATACGCAGTATTTT.

V is TRBV18 and J is TRBJ1-6; no reliable D call. V was shortened by 3 bases and J by 10 bases, with 13 bases between the two germline ends. The CDR3 is 14 residues long. Germline assignment: CDR1 KGHSH and CDR2 LQKENI. As DNA, the CDR3 is TGTGCCAGCTCACCCTCACAGCTACGATCACCCCTCCACTTT. It encodes CASSPSQLRSPLHF. The full variable domain, completed using reference TRBV18 and TRBJ1-6, is NAGVMQNPRHLVRRRGQEARLRCSPMKGHSHVYWYRQLPEEGLKFMVYLQKENIIDESGMPKERFSAEFPKEGPSILRIQQVVRGDSAAYFCASSPSQLRSPLHFGNGTRLTVT.

This clone was detected once. The rearrangement joins TRBV27 to TRBJ2-2, with 7 bases lining up with TRBD1. CDR3 length equals 15 residues. Losses at the gene ends were 7 bases for V and 4 bases for J; bases not matched to a gene: 9. Germline lookup yields CDR1 MNHEY and CDR2 SMNVEV (reference sequence). CDR3 in DNA: TGTGCCAGCAAAGAACAGGGGCCTCTCACCGGGGAGCTGTTTTTT. Residues: CASKEQGPLTGELFF.

In DNA form, the CDR3 reads TGTGCCAGCAGCTTGTACGGGAATGAGCAGTACTTC. Protein sequence: CASSLYGNEQYF. The J gene is TRBJ2-7, the V gene TRBV5-6, with D possibly being TRBD2 (5 bases). Per germline, CDR1 SGHDT and CDR2 YYEEEE. Trimming removed 1 base at V and 7 bases at J, with 9 bases between. CDR3 length: 12 residues.

The count of this clone is one. The chain is built from TRBV7-2 and TRBJ2-3, with 11 bases identical to TRBD2. Losses at the gene ends were 3 bases for V and 3 bases for J; bases not matched to a gene: 8. This CDR3 contains 17 residues. CDR1 is SGHTA, CDR2 FQGNSA, per germline. The CDR3 loop is CASSFGLTSGGTDTQYF. CDR3 in DNA: TGTGCCAGCAGCTTCGGATTAACTAGCGGGGGAACAGATACGCAGTATTTT.